The next 16 T cell receptor beta chains were all read from a single sample in a study of T-cell reconstitution after alpha-beta-depleted transplantation in children. For TCRbeta, the library was prepared with unique molecular identifiers. TCRdb fed the PCR reads into MiXCR, producing one record per CDR3 protein. The table has some 290,000 distinct CDR3 sequences, around 9.6% seen once. The material sequenced was PBMCs from the stem cell graft donor, taken from the stem cell graft. The receptor set was obtained from a human donor who donated a stem cell graft to a child with SCID.

The chain is built from TRBV7-9 and TRBJ1-5; D remains unclear. Per germline, CDR1 SEHNR and CDR2 FQNEAQ (reference sequence). V was pared by 4 bases and J by 3 bases, with 13 bases between. The CDR3 has 15 residues. The CDR3 region is CASSSGPDLNQPQHF. Written as DNA, the CDR3 is TGTGCCAGCAGCTCCGGGCCCGACCTCAATCAGCCCCAGCATTTT.

This chain uses TRBV7-8 with TRBJ2-7; TRBD2 matches at 8 bases. V shed 7 bases, J shed 6 bases, and the junction held 8 bases outside the gene matches. The CDR3 consists of 13 residues. Looked up from germline, CDR1 is SGHVS and CDR2 is FQNEAQ. This chain's CDR3 is CASTPGTRREQYF. CDR3 nucleotides: TGTGCCAGCACCCCTGGGACTAGGCGCGAGCAGTACTTC.

The sample holds many counts of this clonotype. The chain joins TRBV9 to TRBJ2-1, with D unclear. CDR1 is SGDLS, CDR2 YYNGEE, per germline. The V and J ends lost 0 bases and 8 bases respectively, with 6 bases between them. The CDR3 is made up of 12 amino acids. CDR3 sequence (DNA): TGTGCCAGCAGCGTAGGTGGGGATGAGCAGTTCTTC. Encoded protein: CASSVGGDEQFF. The variable domain in full, completed from reference TRBV9 and TRBJ2-1, reads DSGVTQTPKHLITATGQRVTLRCSPRSGDLSVYWYQQSLDQGLQFLIQYYNGEERAKGNILERFSAQQFPDLHSELNLSSLELGDSALYFCASSVGGDEQFFGPGTRLTVL.

This clonotype has ten or more counts. The CDR3 DNA is TGTGCCAGCAGTTATTCGACGGGGAACTATGGCTACACCTTC. Its translation is CASSYSTGNYGYTF. The J gene is TRBJ1-2, the V gene TRBV12-3 or TRBV12-4, with unresolved D. V lost 4 bases, J lost 2 bases, and 11 bases lay in between. The CDR3 extends over 14 amino acids.

This clonotype appeared a few times. The V and J genes are TRBV5-1 and TRBJ1-1; a possible D gene is TRBD1 (6 bases). From germline, CDR1 is SGHRS and CDR2 YFSETQ. The CDR3 length is 13 residues. V dropped 0 bases and J dropped 8 bases, with 11 bases sitting between them. As DNA, the CDR3 is TGCGCCAGCAGCTTGGGCAGGGGAAGGGAAGCTTTCTTT. Protein sequence: CASSLGRGREAFF.

The V and J genes are TRBV29-1 and TRBJ2-3, with D perhaps given as TRBD1 or TRBD2 (5 bases each). The V and J ends lost 3 bases and 0 bases respectively, with 13 bases between them. The CDR3 length is 15 residues. Germline CDR1 reads SQVTM; CDR2 reads ANQGSEA. The CDR3 loop reads CSVEGDASSTDTQYF. The CDR3 DNA is TGCAGCGTTGAGGGGGACGCCTCTAGCACAGATACGCAGTATTTT.

This clonotype was observed a handful of times. CDR3: CASGQDSTYEQYF. DNA for the CDR3: TGTGCCAGCGGTCAGGATTCGACCTACGAGCAGTACTTC. The chain is built from TRBV12-3 or TRBV12-4 and TRBJ2-7; D gene uncertain. The CDR3 is 13 amino acids. V was cut by 8 bases and J by 2 bases, with 13 bases left in between.

V is TRBV4-1 and J is TRBJ2-3, with 12 nucleotides matching TRBD2. The CDR3 is made up of 18 amino acids. The V gene's germline CDR1 is MGHRA and CDR2 YSYEKL. With V trimmed by 1 base and J by 4 bases, 9 bases remained unmatched. CDR3 sequence reads: CASSQVPSSGGAADTQYF. The CDR3 DNA reads TGCGCCAGCAGCCAAGTGCCGTCTAGCGGGGGGGCGGCAGATACGCAGTATTTT.

The table lists this clonotype with a few counts. The rearrangement links TRBV20-1 to TRBJ2-3; TRBD2 agrees at 9 bases. Germline loops: CDR1 DFQATT, CDR2 SNEGSKA (reference sequence). The CDR3 runs 12 residues. V was clipped by 5 bases and J by 5 bases; unmatched bases: 2. CDR3 sequence (DNA): TGCAGTGCTCAGCGGGGGGTAGATACGCAGTATTTT. Translated: CSAQRGVDTQYF.

This clonotype was counted between two and nine times. V gene TRBV6-1 combines with J gene TRBJ1-2, with TRBD1 as a possible D gene (6 bases). Germline values: CDR1 MNHNS, CDR2 SASEGT. Trimming shortened V by 6 bases and J by 8 bases, and 19 bases separated the two germline ends. The CDR3 totals 14 residues. The CDR3 is CASRGTSGREGYTF. The CDR3 coding sequence is TGTGCCAGCAGGGGGACATCAGGGCGAGAGGGCTACACCTTC.

This clonotype was observed a handful of times. This chain connects TRBV2 to TRBJ2-5; D gene unclear. The CDR3 runs 12 residues. V gave up 4 bases and J gave up 4 bases, with 7 bases separating them. Looked up from germline, CDR1 is SNHLY and CDR2 is FYNNEI. The DNA of the CDR3 is TGTGCCAGCAGTGTACCATTAGAGACCCAGTACTTC. As protein: CASSVPLETQYF.

The V and J genes are TRBV5-5 and TRBJ2-7; either TRBD1 or TRBD2 may supply D (5 bases each). Trimming shortened V by 0 bases and J by 3 bases, and 10 bases separated the two germline ends. Per the germline V gene, CDR1 is SGHKS and CDR2 is YYEKEE (reference sequence). The CDR3 has 14 amino acids. The CDR3 nucleotides are TGTGCCAGCAGCTTGGCCCTGAGGGGCTACGAGCAGTACTTC. Translated, it gives CASSLALRGYEQYF.

In its sample, this clonotype was seen a few times. The chain is built from TRBV5-1 and TRBJ2-3, with TRBD2 identical over 7 bases. This CDR3 is 17 amino acids long. Germline CDR1 is SGHRS and CDR2 is YFSETQ. After removal of 4 bases from V and 2 bases from J, the junction contained 13 bases not matched to a gene. Here the CDR3 DNA reads TGCGCCAGCAGCCCCTCCACGCGTGGGGGGGACACAGATACGCAGTATTTT. This gives the protein CASSPSTRGGDTDTQYF. Complete variable domain (other parts from reference TRBV5-1 and TRBJ2-3): KAGVTQTPRYLIKTRGQQVTLSCSPISGHRSVSWYQQTPGQGLQFLFEYFSETQRNKGNFPGRFSGRQFSNSRSEMNVSTLELGDSALYLCASSPSTRGGDTDTQYFGPGTRLTVL.

This clonotype was found many times. V gene TRBV5-1 combines with J gene TRBJ2-1; 7 nucleotides line up with TRBD2. The J segment lost 10 bases and the V segment lost 3 bases, leaving 7 bases of the junction unmatched. Looked up from germline, CDR1 is SGHRS and CDR2 is YFSETQ. CDR3 size: 13 residues. The CDR3 coding sequence is TGCGCCAGCAGCTCCATGGGAGGGGACGAGCAGTTCTTC. Its protein product is CASSSMGGDEQFF.

This clonotype showed up just a few times. V gene TRBV12-3 or TRBV12-4 combines with J gene TRBJ2-3; TRBD2 agrees at 9 bases. The ends lost 10 bases at V and 3 bases at J; junction bases unmatched: 14. This CDR3 region has 16 residues. This CDR3 is CATLGGGARRTDTQYF. The CDR3 DNA reads as TGTGCCACCCTGGGCGGGGGGGCCAGAAGGACAGATACGCAGTATTTT.

The chain has TRBV5-1 and TRBJ1-2, with TRBD1 identical over 7 bases. Germline V gene sequence: CDR1 SGHRS, CDR2 YFSETQ. The CDR3 has 13 amino acids. J lost 8 bases, V lost 4 bases, and 8 bases had no gene match. The CDR3 bases are TGCGCCAGCAGCCTGGATAGGGGGCAGGGCTACACCTTC. It yields the protein CASSLDRGQGYTF.